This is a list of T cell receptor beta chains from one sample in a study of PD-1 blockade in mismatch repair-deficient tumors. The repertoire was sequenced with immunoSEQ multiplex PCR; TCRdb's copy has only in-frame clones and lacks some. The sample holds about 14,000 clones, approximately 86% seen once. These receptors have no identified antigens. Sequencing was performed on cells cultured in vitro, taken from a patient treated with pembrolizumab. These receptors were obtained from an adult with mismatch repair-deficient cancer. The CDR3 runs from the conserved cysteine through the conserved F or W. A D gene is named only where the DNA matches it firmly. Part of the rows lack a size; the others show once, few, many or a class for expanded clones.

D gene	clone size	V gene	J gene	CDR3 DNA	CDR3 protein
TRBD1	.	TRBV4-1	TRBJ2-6	TGCGCCAGCAGCCAAGCAGCCACAGGGACAGGCGCTCTTTTGGCCAACGTCCTGACTTTC	CASSQAATGTGALLANVLTF
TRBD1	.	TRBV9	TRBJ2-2	TGTGCCAGCAGCCTTCGCGGGACAGGGAACACCGGGGAGCTGTTTTTT	CASSLRGTGNTGELFF
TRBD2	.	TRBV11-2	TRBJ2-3	TGTGCCAGCAGCTTAGTGGGCGGGGGAGATACGCAGTATTTT	CASSLVGGGDTQYF
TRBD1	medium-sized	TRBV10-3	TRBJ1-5	TGTGCCACCGGGACAGGGGACCCCAATCAGCCCCAGCATTTT	CATGTGDPNQPQHF
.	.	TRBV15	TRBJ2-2	TGTGCCACCAGCAGAGTCGGGGGGCAGTACACCGGGGAGCTGTTTTTT	CATSRVGGQYTGELFF
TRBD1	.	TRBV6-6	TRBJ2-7	TGTGCCAGCAGCCCCGGGACAGGGGAAACTCACGAGCAGTACTTC	CASSPGTGETHEQYF
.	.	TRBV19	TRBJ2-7	TGTGCCAGTAGTATAAGACAGGTTTCCTACGAGCAGTACTTC	CASSIRQVSYEQYF
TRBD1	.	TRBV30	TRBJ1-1	TGTGCCTGGAGAGACAGGGGCTACACTGAAGCTTTCTTT	CAWRDRGYTEAFF
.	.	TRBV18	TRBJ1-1	TGTGCCAGCTCACCGGGGGTTCCGAACACTGAAGCTTTCTTT	CASSPGVPNTEAFF
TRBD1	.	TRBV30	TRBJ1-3	TGTGCCTGGGACAGGGGCCGCTCTGGAAACACCATATATTTT	CAWDRGRSGNTIYF
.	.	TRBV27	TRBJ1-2	TGTGCCAGCAGTTTAAAGTTCCACGTGGGCTATGGCTACACCTTC	CASSLKFHVGYGYTF
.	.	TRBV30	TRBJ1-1	TGTGCCTGGAGTGTACGGGGGGCTGAAGCTTTCTTT	CAWSVRGAEAFF
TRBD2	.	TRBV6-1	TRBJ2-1	TGTGCCAGCAGTGAACCCAGACTAGCGGCCTACAATGAGCAGTTCTTC	CASSEPRLAAYNEQFF
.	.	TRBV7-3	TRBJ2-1	TGTGCCAGCAGCTTAATCTCCAGCGGTGAGCAGTTCTTC	CASSLISSGEQFF
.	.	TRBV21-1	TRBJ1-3	TGTGCCAGCAGCAAAGGCCCGAACACCATATATTTT	CASSKGPNTIYF
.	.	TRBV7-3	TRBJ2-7	TGTGCCAGCAGCCCTCTCGTTAGCGGAGGCCCCCACGAGCAGTACTTC	CASSPLVSGGPHEQYF
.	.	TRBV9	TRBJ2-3	TGTGCCAGCAGCTCGACAGTTGGGGCAGATACGCAGTATTTT	CASSSTVGADTQYF
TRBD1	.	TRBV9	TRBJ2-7	TGTGCCAGCAGCGTAGATGGGAGGACAGGGGTTAAACAGTACTTC	CASSVDGRTGVKQYF
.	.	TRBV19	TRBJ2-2	TGTGCCAGTAGTACAAACGACCCCTATCTGGGGGAGAAGGTCGGGGAGCTGTTTTTT	CASSTNDPYLGEKVGELFF
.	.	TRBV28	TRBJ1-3	TGTGCCACCCTTAACAGGGAGAATGGAAACACCATATATTTT	CATLNRENGNTIYF
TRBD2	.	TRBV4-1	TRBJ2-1	TGCGCCAGCAGCCAAGAAGGTCTAGCGGGAGGGCTAGCTTACAATGAGCAGTTCTTC	CASSQEGLAGGLAYNEQFF
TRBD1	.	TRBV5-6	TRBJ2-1	TGTGCCAGCAGACCTGAGAGGGACAGCCCCGCCGTGGAGCAGTTCTTC	CASRPERDSPAVEQFF
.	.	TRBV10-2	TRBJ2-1	TGCGCCAGCAGGCGGCCGGTCGAATCAGGGAAAAATGAGCAGTTCTTC	CASRRPVESGKNEQFF
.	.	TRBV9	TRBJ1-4	TGTGCCAGCAGCGTAGAAGTTAATGAAAAACTGTTTTTT	CASSVEVNEKLFF
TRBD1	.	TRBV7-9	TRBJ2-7	TGTGCCAGCAGCCGGGGACAGGGGGAGGAGCAGTACTTC	CASSRGQGEEQYF
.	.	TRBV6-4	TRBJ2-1	TGTGCCAGCAGTACCCAGGGGGGGGCTAAGTACAATGAGCAGTTCTTC	CASSTQGGAKYNEQFF
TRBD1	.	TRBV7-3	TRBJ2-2	TGTGCCAGCAGCTTATACCATACGACAGGGATGAACACCGGGGAGCTGTTTTTT	CASSLYHTTGMNTGELFF